This T cell receptor beta chain appears in the sequencing data of a study of blood T cell repertoires in COVID-19. Across the study: From the United States, Italy and Spain came samples of acute and convalescent COVID-19.

This clone was seen only once. This CDR3 contains 14 residues. V dropped 1 base and J dropped 5 bases, with 10 bases sitting between them. Per germline, CDR1 MGHDK and CDR2 SYGVNS. The repertoire was sequenced with immunoSEQ multiplex PCR; TCRdb's copy has only in-frame clones and lacks some. The sample consists of approximately 70,000 clones, about 88% of them appearing once. The sample taken for sequencing was peripheral blood. The chain combines TRBV25-1 with TRBJ2-3, with a possible D match to TRBD2 (6 bases). The sequence derives from a man aged 65-85 years with active COVID-19. The CDR3 reads CASSEWRVGDTQYF. In nucleotides, the CDR3 is TGTGCCAGCAGTGAATGGAGGGTCGGAGATACGCAGTATTTT.